Each of the 27 T cell receptor beta chains below was sequenced from the same sample in a study of cytomegalovirus exposure and HLA in healthy donors. Researchers ran the PCR with 60 Vbeta and 13 Jbeta primers. Profiled with immunoSEQ multiplex PCR; TCRdb holds only in-frame clones, not every one. The data show 100,000 to 150,000 clones, over 65% seen once. The specimen was PBMCs. These receptors were collected from a man aged 18 to 29 in good health and CMV-seropositive.

This chain joins TRBV5-4 and TRBJ2-5; the match to TRBD2 covers 7 bases. Germline loops: CDR1 SGHNT, CDR2 YYREEE (reference sequence). The V and J ends lost 3 bases and 3 bases, in that order; junction bases with no gene match: 2. The CDR3 has 13 amino acids. This chain's CDR3 is CASSSAGEETQYF. The DNA of the CDR3 is TGTGCCAGCAGCTCCGCGGGGGAAGAGACCCAGTACTTC.

This clone was counted only a few times. This chain uses TRBV18 with TRBJ1-1, with 7 bases identical to TRBD1. The length of the CDR3 is 15 residues. Germline trimming cut 6 bases from V and 4 bases from J; bases unmatched to any gene: 11. Germline V gene data show CDR1 as KGHSH and CDR2 as LQKENI. CDR3 DNA sequence: TGTGCCAGCTCCCCCAAAGAGGGGGCGGGCACTGAAGCTTTCTTT. Protein: CASSPKEGAGTEAFF.

This clone was seen a handful of times. CDR3 protein: CAINDGQAGEKLFF. CDR3 DNA sequence: TGTGCCATCAATGACGGACAGGCGGGGGAAAAACTGTTTTTT. The chain combines TRBV10-3 with TRBJ1-4, with TRBD1 identical over 7 bases. The CDR3 length is 14 residues. Germline loops: CDR1 ENHRY, CDR2 SYGVKD. V was clipped by 7 bases and J by 8 bases; unmatched bases: 10.

About this clone: Other nucleotide sequences in the sample specify the same CDR3. The chain's CDR3 is CASSESSGNTEAFF. The CDR3 bases are TGCGCCAGCAGTGAGTCGAGTGGGAACACTGAAGCTTTCTTT. The rearrangement links TRBV10-2 to TRBJ1-1; D uncertain. From germline, CDR1 is WSHSY and CDR2 SAAADI. Trimming left V 0 bases short and J 1 base short, with 6 bases between. This CDR3 has 14 amino acids.

In regard to this clone: Relative to the germline gene, one junction end is altered; a read error may explain this. V gene TRBV7-9 combines with J gene TRBJ1-2, with D perhaps matching TRBD1 (5 bases). This CDR3 is 12 amino acids long. The germline V gene has CDR1 SEHNR and CDR2 FQNEAQ (reference sequence). CDR3 coding DNA: TGTTCCAGCAGCCTCGGGAGGACACACTACACCTTC. It yields the protein CSSSLGRTHYTF.

The sample holds a few counts of this clone. This sequence joins TRBV2 and TRBJ1-2; D might be TRBD1 (6 bases). CDR1 and CDR2 (germline): SNHLY, FYNNEI. Trimming left V 4 bases short and J 8 bases short, with 11 bases between. This CDR3 spans 12 amino acids. CDR3 region: CASSAGASGYTF. CDR3 coding DNA: TGTGCCAGCAGTGCAGGGGCGTCGGGCTACACCTTC.

The rearrangement links TRBV7-9 to TRBJ2-3; 10 bases are shared with TRBD1. CDR3 length: 16 residues. The trim removed 5 bases at V and 4 bases at J, leaving 9 bases unmatched. From germline, CDR1 is SEHNR and CDR2 FQNEAQ (reference sequence). CDR3 nucleotide sequence: TGTGCCAGCAGCCCCCCCCCGACAGGGGGCGCAGATACGCAGTATTTT. Its translation is CASSPPPTGGADTQYF.

The CDR3 sequence is CASSRFRQGVSYEQYF. The CDR3, as DNA: TGTGCCAGCTCACGGTTTCGGCAGGGGGTGTCCTACGAGCAGTACTTC. The chain joins TRBV18 to TRBJ2-7, with 7 bases identical to TRBD1. Germline CDR1 and CDR2: KGHSH and LQKENI. The trim removed 4 bases at V and 1 base at J, leaving 10 bases unmatched. The CDR3 covers 16 residues.

The chain recombines TRBV7-7 with TRBJ2-1, with D perhaps matching TRBD2 (7 bases). The CDR3 is 17 residues long. Trimming left V 4 bases short and J 7 bases short, with 23 bases between. The V gene's germline CDR1 is SSHAT and CDR2 FNYEAQ (reference sequence). CDR3 amino acids: CASSSKGLGGDINEQFF. CDR3 coding DNA: TGTGCCAGCAGCTCTAAAGGGTTGGGGGGGGACATAAATGAGCAGTTCTTC.

The rearrangement uses TRBV7-9 and TRBJ2-5; perhaps TRBD1 as D (6 bases). CDR3 length equals 14 residues. CDR1 and CDR2 from the germline V gene are SEHNR and FQNEAQ (reference sequence). The V and J ends lost 3 bases and 5 bases respectively, with 13 bases between them. CDR3 residues: CASSFAQGWETQYF. In DNA form, the CDR3 reads TGTGCCAGCAGCTTCGCCCAGGGGTGGGAGACCCAGTACTTC.

This clone was seen more than once but under ten times. The chain combines TRBV10-3 with TRBJ2-3, with TRBD2 as a possible D gene (5 bases). CDR1 ENHRY and CDR2 SYGVKD come from the germline V gene. This CDR3 is built from 14 residues. Deletions cut 4 bases from V and 3 bases from J, with 11 bases between. The CDR3 loop is CAISAASGTDTQYF. CDR3 sequence (DNA): TGTGCCATCAGTGCGGCTTCGGGAACAGATACGCAGTATTTT.

This chain joins TRBV10-2 and TRBJ2-3; D perhaps matches TRBD1 (5 bases). From germline, CDR1 is WSHSY and CDR2 SAAADI. The CDR3 covers 14 residues. The V and J ends lost 5 bases and 6 bases respectively, with 15 bases between them. The CDR3 loop is CASSLRQPGDTQYF. The CDR3 DNA reads TGCGCCAGCAGTCTCCGACAGCCAGGGGATACGCAGTATTTT.

V and J are TRBV30 and TRBJ2-3, with D uncertain. The CDR3 is 11 residues long. Germline lookup yields CDR1 GTSNPN and CDR2 SVGIG (reference sequence). Trimming left V 2 bases short and J 8 bases short, with 8 bases between. The CDR3 nucleotides are TGTGCCTGGAGTATGGCGGTTACGCAGTATTTT. Translation gives CAWSMAVTQYF.

Of note for this clone: Other DNA sequences in the same sample also yield this CDR3. The chain carries TRBV6-6 and TRBJ1-6, with D unresolved. The germline gives CDR1 MNHNY, CDR2 SVGAGI (reference sequence). The CDR3 is 14 amino acids. Deletions cut 3 bases from V and 9 bases from J, with 12 bases between. This chain's CDR3 is CASSYAPGSSPLHF. CDR3 nucleotides: TGTGCCAGCAGTTATGCGCCCGGTAGTTCACCCCTCCACTTT.

This clone was seen only once. The chain has TRBV28 and TRBJ2-2; D remains ambiguous. CDR3 length: 12 amino acids. In germline, CDR1 is MDHEN, CDR2 SYDVKM. V was trimmed by 6 bases and J by 8 bases, leaving 10 bases between them. The CDR3 region has the DNA TGTGCCAGCAGCCTCCGTCTGGGGGAGCTGTTTTTT. Translating gives CASSLRLGELFF.

As for this clone: In the same sample, other DNA sequences code for this CDR3. The chain combines TRBV27 with TRBJ2-2, with TRBD2 matching over 7 bases. Germline V gives CDR1 MNHEY, CDR2 SMNVEV (reference sequence). CDR3 size: 13 residues. V gave up 4 bases and J gave up 5 bases; unmatched junction bases: 1. The CDR3 region is CASSWGGTGELFF. The DNA for the CDR3 is TGTGCCAGCAGTTGGGGGGGAACCGGGGAGCTGTTTTTT.

The chain carries TRBV12-2 and TRBJ2-4; no check of the table's D call, TRBD2, against the DNA was made. TRBV12-2 is a pseudogene. The CDR3 is 16 residues long. CDR3 nucleotide sequence: TGTGCAGGACGGCTAGCGGGGGGCCGAGCCAAAAACATTCAGTACTTC. Amino acids: CAGRLAGGRAKNIQYF.

The chain employs TRBV6-6 and TRBJ2-1; 9 bases agree with TRBD1. V was pared by 4 bases and J by 7 bases, with 2 bases of the junction left unmatched. Germline CDR1 MNHNY, CDR2 SVGAGI (reference sequence). CDR3 length: 13 residues. The CDR3 loop is CASSWTGENEQFF. CDR3 nucleotides: TGTGCCAGCAGTTGGACAGGGGAAAATGAGCAGTTCTTC.

The J gene is TRBJ2-7, the V gene TRBV2, with TRBD2 identical over 7 bases. Germline V CDR1 and CDR2: SNHLY, FYNNEI. V trimming: 5 bases; J trimming: 0 bases; junction bases outside the gene matches: 10. The CDR3 covers 16 residues. The CDR3 nucleotides read TGTGCCAGCAGTTTCTTAAGGGGACTACTCTCCTACGAGCAGTACTTC. Its protein product is CASSFLRGLLSYEQYF.

The chain uses TRBV19 and TRBJ2-5; 8 bases align to TRBD1. V lost 5 bases and J lost 5; bases outside the gene matches: 7. This CDR3 has 14 amino acids. Germline V gene data show CDR1 as LNHDA and CDR2 as SQIVND (reference sequence). The CDR3 protein is CASSSGQAGETQYF. The CDR3 bases are TGTGCCAGTAGTTCGGGACAGGCTGGGGAGACCCAGTACTTC.

The chain combines TRBV2 with TRBJ1-4, with a tentative D call TRBD1 (5 bases). V was pared by 4 bases and J by 0 bases, with 15 bases between. The CDR3 extends over 17 amino acids. Germline values: CDR1 SNHLY, CDR2 FYNNEI. The CDR3 spells CASSGSRDSATNEKLFF. The CDR3 nucleotides read TGTGCCAGCAGTGGATCCCGGGACTCAGCAACTAATGAAAAACTGTTTTTT.

V gene TRBV11-3 combines with J gene TRBJ2-7, with D hard to call. Between the trimmed V and J ends, which lost 6 bases and 6 bases, there was a span of 15 bases. Germline V gene data show CDR1 as SGHNT and CDR2 as YENEEA. The CDR3 covers 13 residues. CDR3 protein: CASSSIAGSEQYF. The CDR3 DNA follows: TGTGCCAGCAGTTCCATAGCTGGCTCCGAGCAGTACTTC. Supplemented by reference TRBV11-3 and TRBJ2-7, the full variable domain reads EAGVVQSPRYKIIEKKQPVAFWCNPISGHNTLYWYLQNLGQGPELLIRYENEEAVDDSQLPKDRFSAERLKGVDSTLKIQPAELGDSAVYLCASSSIAGSEQYFGPGTRLTVT.

The V and J genes are TRBV18 and TRBJ2-5; the D gene is possibly TRBD2 (5 bases). The CDR3 is made up of 15 amino acids. The germline gives CDR1 KGHSH, CDR2 LQKENI. Trimming removed 3 bases at V and 4 bases at J, with 15 bases between. The CDR3 region is CASSPARVRAETQYF. The CDR3 DNA reads as TGTGCCAGCTCACCGGCAAGGGTGAGGGCAGAGACCCAGTACTTC. Based on the CDR3 plus reference TRBV18 and TRBJ2-5, the full variable domain is NAGVMQNPRHLVRRRGQEARLRCSPMKGHSHVYWYRQLPEEGLKFMVYLQKENIIDESGMPKERFSAEFPKEGPSILRIQQVVRGDSAAYFCASSPARVRAETQYFGPGTRLLVL.

J is TRBJ2-7 and V is TRBV30; D uncertain. The J call may be in error: the DNA end matches TRBJ2-1 better. The CDR3 totals 12 residues. Germline CDR1 reads GTSNPN; CDR2 reads SVGIG (reference sequence). In DNA form, the CDR3 reads TGTGCCTTGGTGGGCCTGAAGAATGAGCAGTTCTTC. It translates to CALVGLKNEQFF.

The chain uses TRBV5-6 and TRBJ1-6; the D gene is possibly TRBD1 (5 bases). The CDR3 is 16 amino acids. The V and J ends lost 3 bases and 9 bases respectively, with 19 bases between them. Germline loops: CDR1 SGHDT, CDR2 YYEEEE. CDR3 sequence: CASSWMTASGSSPLHF. CDR3 nucleotide sequence: TGTGCCAGCAGCTGGATGACAGCCTCTGGTAGTTCACCCCTCCACTTT.

In its sample, this clone was seen a few times. The rearrangement links TRBV5-6 to TRBJ2-7, with 8 nucleotides matching TRBD1. The germline V gene encodes CDR1 SGHDT and CDR2 YYEEEE. The J segment lost 12 bases and the V segment lost 4 bases, leaving 15 bases of the junction unmatched. The CDR3 consists of 14 residues. In DNA, the CDR3 is TGTGCCAGCAGCCCAGGCTTTGGGGACAGGCTTTGGTACTTC. Translation gives CASSPGFGDRLWYF.

The chain couples TRBV9 to TRBJ2-7; TRBD1 matches at 9 bases. The CDR3 has 15 residues. The V gene end was trimmed by 3 bases and the J gene end by 7 bases; junction bases not matched to a gene: 11. From germline, CDR1 is SGDLS and CDR2 YYNGEE. The CDR3 loop is CASSAAGTGLGEQYF. CDR3 sequence (DNA): TGTGCCAGCAGCGCTGCCGGGACAGGGCTGGGTGAGCAGTACTTC.